This T cell receptor (beta chain) was observed in a study of blood T cell repertoires in COVID-19. The wider study: Whether acute or convalescent, the COVID-19 samples came from the United States, Italy and Spain. Sources were T cells, B-cell-depleted T cells, or PBMCs; the material itself was cDNA or gDNA.

From germline, CDR1 is SGHAT and CDR2 FQNNGV. There are 14 residues in the CDR3. The V and J ends lost 1 base and 7 bases respectively, with 10 bases between them. The method was immunoSEQ multiplex PCR; TCRdb's version includes in-frame clones alone and lacks a portion of them. The data hold about 160,000 clones, with 70% to 90% observed a single time. This chain joins TRBV11-2 and TRBJ2-2; TRBD1 might be the D (6 bases). Specimen: peripheral blood. The receptor was isolated from a man aged 40-55 years with acute or convalescent COVID-19. The CDR3 sequence is CASSLVQGIGELFF. CDR3 bases: TGTGCCAGCAGCTTAGTACAGGGAATCGGGGAGCTGTTTTTT. The entire variable domain, with the rest obtained from reference TRBV11-2 and TRBJ2-2, is as follows: EAGVAQSPRYKIIEKRQSVAFWCNPISGHATLYWYQQILGQGPKLLIQFQNNGVVDDSQLPKDRFSAERLKGVDSTLKIQPAKLEDSAVYLCASSLVQGIGELFFGEGSRLTVL.